This entry lists 15 T cell receptor beta chains sequenced from one sample in a study of blood T cell repertoires in COVID-19. Clones were sequenced by immunoSEQ multiplex PCR, and TCRdb holds only the in-frame ones, with some missing. Of about 150,000 clones listed, about 85% were seen once; the top ten hold approximately 7%. The sequencing input was peripheral blood. The source is a man older than 75 with COVID-19, enrolled during active disease.

The chain combines TRBV14 with TRBJ2-4; tentative D call: TRBD1 (6 bases). With 4 bases removed from V and 7 bases from J, the gap between germline ends came to 14 bases. The CDR3 covers 14 residues. In germline, CDR1 is SGHDN, CDR2 FVKESK. CDR3 bases: TGTGCCAGCAGCCTTCCCGGGACACCGAACATTCAGTACTTC. Translation: CASSLPGTPNIQYF.

As for this clone: The same CDR3 is also encoded by other DNA sequences in this sample. CDR3 in amino acids: CASSEGQLYGYTF. The CDR3 DNA follows: TGTGCCAGCAGTGAGGGACAGCTTTATGGCTACACCTTC. The chain recombines TRBV6-1 with TRBJ1-2; 7 nucleotides line up with TRBD1. The J segment lost 5 bases and the V segment lost 3 bases, leaving 3 bases of the junction unmatched. This CDR3 is built from 13 residues. Germline V gene data show CDR1 as MNHNS and CDR2 as SASEGT.

This clone is judged medium-sized. The gene calls are TRBV9 and TRBJ2-3; a possible D gene is TRBD1 (5 bases). V lost 0 bases and J lost 5, with 10 bases in between. This CDR3 region has 14 residues. In germline, CDR1 is SGDLS, CDR2 YYNGEE. This CDR3 is CASSVDRMEDTQYF. The CDR3 DNA reads as TGTGCCAGCAGCGTAGACAGGATGGAAGATACGCAGTATTTT.

This sequence joins TRBV5-1 and TRBJ1-2; no clear D gene. Germline CDR1 reads SGHRS; CDR2 reads YFSETQ. Trimming left V 3 bases short and J 0 bases short, with 3 bases between. CDR3 length: 12 residues. The chain's CDR3 is CASSSTNYGYTF. The CDR3 DNA sequence: TGCGCCAGCAGCTCCACTAACTATGGCTACACCTTC. The whole variable domain, filled in from reference TRBV5-1 and TRBJ1-2, reads KAGVTQTPRYLIKTRGQQVTLSCSPISGHRSVSWYQQTPGQGLQFLFEYFSETQRNKGNFPGRFSGRQFSNSRSEMNVSTLELGDSALYLCASSSTNYGYTFGSGTRLTVV.

This chain uses TRBV5-1 with TRBJ1-2; 7 nucleotides line up with TRBD1. Germline CDR1 SGHRS, CDR2 YFSETQ. The CDR3 has 15 amino acids. Germline trimming cut 4 bases from V and 2 bases from J; bases unmatched to any gene: 8. CDR3 sequence (DNA): TGCGCCAGCAGCGTGACAGGGAGCCCAAACTATGGCTACACCTTC. Translation: CASSVTGSPNYGYTF.

The chain couples TRBV18 to TRBJ2-5; D remains unclear. V was trimmed by 3 bases and J by 4 bases, leaving 9 bases between them. This CDR3 has 13 residues. CDR1 is KGHSH and CDR2 is LQKENI in the germline V gene. The CDR3 region has the DNA TGTGCCAGCTCACCGGGTACGGGAGAGACCCAGTACTTC. It translates to CASSPGTGETQYF.

This clone has only one observation. The rearrangement uses TRBV5-6 and TRBJ1-2, with 8 positions matching TRBD1. V lost 4 bases, J lost 2 bases, and 7 bases stayed unmatched. Per germline, CDR1 SGHDT and CDR2 YYEEEE. The CDR3 runs 15 residues. The CDR3 coding sequence is TGTGCCAGCAGCACCGGGACAGGAAAAAACTATGGCTACACCTTC. This gives the protein CASSTGTGKNYGYTF.

The V gene is TRBV4-1, the J gene TRBJ2-7; 8 nucleotides agree with TRBD1. The V gene's germline CDR1 is MGHRA and CDR2 YSYEKL. CDR3 length equals 15 residues. J lost 3 bases, V lost 1 base, and 5 bases had no gene match. CDR3 sequence: CASSQGPGGFYEQYF. The DNA of the CDR3 is TGCGCCAGCAGCCAAGGCCCAGGGGGCTTCTACGAGCAGTACTTC.

The J gene is TRBJ2-7, the V gene TRBV9; 9 bases are shared with TRBD2. Germline loops: CDR1 SGDLS, CDR2 YYNGEE. The CDR3 has 17 residues. V lost 2 bases and J lost 6; bases outside the gene matches: 15. The CDR3 loop reads CASSVTPQGREGGEQYF. Written as DNA, the CDR3 is TGTGCCAGCAGCGTCACCCCACAGGGGCGGGAGGGCGGCGAGCAGTACTTC.

This clone was counted a few times. The chain couples TRBV21-1 to TRBJ1-1; the D call of TRBD1 is as the table states it, not checked on the DNA. TRBV21-1 is noted as a pseudogene. CDR3 size: 14 residues. The CDR3: CASSPPDRNTEAFF. The CDR3 DNA is TGTGCCAGCAGTCCCCCGGACAGGAACACTGAAGCTTTCTTT.

This clone appeared once. The rearrangement links TRBV5-1 to TRBJ2-3; 11 bases line up with TRBD2. Germline V CDR1 and CDR2: SGHRS, YFSETQ. V shed 4 bases, J shed 5 bases, and the junction held 9 bases outside the gene matches. This CDR3 spans 16 amino acids. The CDR3 nucleotides read TGCGCCAGCAGCGAGACTAGCGGGACCCCCGGAGATACGCAGTATTTT. Translation gives CASSETSGTPGDTQYF.

This chain links TRBV7-3 with TRBJ2-2; weak D call: TRBD2 (6 bases). Trimming shortened V by 2 bases and J by 0 bases, and 7 bases separated the two germline ends. Germline V gene lookup returns CDR1 SGHTA and CDR2 FQGTGA. The CDR3 covers 15 residues. The CDR3 sequence is CASSLSGANTGELFF. The DNA of the CDR3 is TGTGCCAGCAGCTTATCGGGGGCGAACACCGGGGAGCTGTTTTTT.

The chain employs TRBV29-1 and TRBJ2-1; D might be TRBD2 (6 bases). Trimming stripped 7 bases from V and 8 bases from J, with 15 bases between. CDR1 and CDR2 (germline): SQVTM, ANQGSEA. This CDR3 contains 12 residues. CDR3 bases: TGCAGCGCCCTAACTCGCGGGGATGAGCAGTTCTTC. Its translation: CSALTRGDEQFF.

The rearrangement joins TRBV5-4 to TRBJ1-4, with TRBD1 identical over 9 bases. Per the germline V gene, CDR1 is SGHNT and CDR2 is YYREEE (reference sequence). This CDR3 comprises 14 residues. The V and J ends lost 0 bases and 7 bases, in that order; junction bases with no gene match: 1. DNA of the CDR3: TGTGCCAGCAGCTTGGACAGGGGGCTTGAAAAACTGTTTTTT. The encoded protein is CASSLDRGLEKLFF.

This clone was found once. The genes are TRBV10-3 and TRBJ2-3; unclear D gene. Germline loops: CDR1 ENHRY, CDR2 SYGVKD. This CDR3 has 14 amino acids. The V end was cut by 1 base, the J end by 4 bases, with 9 bases between. The CDR3 DNA reads as TGTGCCATCAGTGAGTTGGGCTTCGCAGATACGCAGTATTTT. Residues: CAISELGFADTQYF.